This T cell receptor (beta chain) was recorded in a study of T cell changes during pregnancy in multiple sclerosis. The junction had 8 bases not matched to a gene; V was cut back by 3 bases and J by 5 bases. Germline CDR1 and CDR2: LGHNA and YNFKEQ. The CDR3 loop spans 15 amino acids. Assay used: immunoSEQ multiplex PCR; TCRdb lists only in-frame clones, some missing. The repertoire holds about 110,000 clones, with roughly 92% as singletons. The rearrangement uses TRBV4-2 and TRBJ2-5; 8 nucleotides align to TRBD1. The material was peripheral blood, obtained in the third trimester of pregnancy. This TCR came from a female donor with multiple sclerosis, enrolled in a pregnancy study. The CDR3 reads CASSQIQGVGETQYF. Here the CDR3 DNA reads TGTGCCAGCAGCCAGATACAGGGGGTCGGTGAGACCCAGTACTTC.